This entry lists 26 T cell receptor beta chains sequenced from one sample in a study of shared T cell receptors in the human thymus. This table comes from immunoSEQ multiplex PCR, and its TCRdb copy is limited to in-frame clones, with some not included. The sample carries roughly 560,000 clones, around three quarters recorded once. These data were also reused for a study on human thymus T cells.

Source material: thymocytes. Every receptor here comes from a boy under two years old with a congenital heart defect.

The chain joins TRBV4-3 to TRBJ1-5; D is uncertain. The CDR3 extends over 14 amino acids. V dropped 0 bases and J dropped 2 bases, with 5 bases sitting between them. CDR1 LGHNA and CDR2 YSLEER come from the germline V gene. The CDR3 bases are TGCGCCAGCAGCCAAGATCGGGGCAATCAGCCCCAGCATTTT. Translating it yields CASSQDRGNQPQHF.

The chain combines TRBV25-1 with TRBJ2-1; 10 bases line up with TRBD2. Germline lookup yields CDR1 MGHDK and CDR2 SYGVNS. This CDR3 spans 17 amino acids. The V gene end was trimmed by 3 bases and the J gene end by 3 bases; junction bases not matched to a gene: 8. The CDR3 nucleotides read TGTGCCAGCAGTGACCCTCCCTCTAGCGGGAGCTACAATGAGCAGTTCTTC. Amino acids: CASSDPPSSGSYNEQFF.

The chain combines TRBV25-1 with TRBJ2-3; D remains ambiguous. The CDR3 runs to 13 residues. Germline assignment: CDR1 MGHDK and CDR2 SYGVNS. Trimming shortened V by 4 bases and J by 6 bases, and 11 bases separated the two germline ends. CDR3 DNA: TGTGCCAGCAGTGGACATTATATGGATACGCAGTATTTT. Translation: CASSGHYMDTQYF.

The CDR3 is CAIRLTGTSYEQYF. The CDR3 region has the DNA TGTGCCATCAGATTGACAGGGACCTCCTACGAGCAGTACTTC. This chain links TRBV10-3 with TRBJ2-7, with 7 bases lining up with TRBD1. V lost 6 bases, J lost 0 bases, and 5 bases stayed unmatched. CDR3 length equals 14 residues. In germline, CDR1 is ENHRY, CDR2 SYGVKD.

With regard to this clone: One end of the junction fails to match germline, which may point to a read error. V gene TRBV28 combines with J gene TRBJ1-4; 7 bases agree with TRBD1. The CDR3 is 12 amino acids. The germline V gene has CDR1 MDHEN and CDR2 SYDVKM. CDR3 sequence (DNA): TGTGCCAGCAGTTGGACAGGAGCCGGGTGGGCTTTT. Protein: CASSWTGAGWAF.

The V call is TRBV9, the J call TRBJ1-1, with D possibly matching TRBD1 (5 bases). With 0 bases removed from V and 7 bases from J, the gap between germline ends came to 13 bases. There are 14 residues in the CDR3. Germline assignment: CDR1 SGDLS and CDR2 YYNGEE. The chain's CDR3 is CASSVGPFRVEAFF. The CDR3 DNA reads TGTGCCAGCAGCGTAGGCCCCTTCAGGGTTGAAGCTTTCTTT.

V usage is TRBV5-6 and J usage is TRBJ2-2, with 14 bases lining up with TRBD2. CDR1 and CDR2 from the germline V gene are SGHDT and YYEEEE. The junction had 4 bases not matched to a gene; V was cut back by 4 bases and J by 8 bases. CDR3 length equals 15 residues. In DNA form, the CDR3 reads TGTGCCAGCAGCCCCGGACTAGCGGGAGGTGGGGAGCTGTTTTTT. Translating gives CASSPGLAGGGELFF.

CDR3 sequence (DNA): TGTGCCAGCAGCCAAGCTTTTGACAGAGAAGTCTCGGAAGCTTTCTTT. Translating it yields CASSQAFDREVSEAFF. The chain carries TRBV14 and TRBJ1-1, with D possibly matching TRBD1 (5 bases). V dropped 1 base and J dropped 8 bases, with 20 bases sitting between them. The CDR3 spans 16 residues. Germline values: CDR1 SGHDN, CDR2 FVKESK.

The chain employs TRBV7-9 and TRBJ1-2, with 8 bases lining up with TRBD1. The V segment lost 5 bases and the J segment 8 bases; nucleotides outside the gene matches: 19. From germline, CDR1 is SEHNR and CDR2 FQNEAQ (reference sequence). There are 17 residues in the CDR3. The CDR3: CASSRHRDRTHGEGYTF. For the CDR3, the DNA is TGTGCCAGCAGCCGGCACCGGGACAGGACCCATGGGGAGGGCTACACCTTC.

The chain employs TRBV27 and TRBJ2-7, with D hard to call. V was clipped by 0 bases and J by 5 bases, with 11 bases between them. The CDR3 extends over 14 amino acids. Germline-derived CDR1 and CDR2 are MNHEY and SMNVEV (reference sequence). Written as DNA, the CDR3 is TGTGCCAGCAGTTTATCCCAGTTAAGTAACGAGCAGTACTTC. Residues: CASSLSQLSNEQYF.

The rearrangement joins TRBV10-3 to TRBJ2-7; 8 nucleotides agree with TRBD1. Losses at the gene ends were 3 bases for V and 5 bases for J; bases not matched to a gene: 6. Germline values: CDR1 ENHRY, CDR2 SYGVKD. CDR3 length: 14 residues. The CDR3 bases are TGTGCCATCAGTGATAGACAGGGGTATAACGAGCAGTACTTC. Its protein is CAISDRQGYNEQYF.

V is TRBV4-3 and J is TRBJ1-5; a possible D gene is TRBD1 (5 bases). The CDR3 is made up of 21 amino acids. CDR1 is LGHNA, CDR2 YSLEER, per germline. The V gene lost 1 base and the J gene lost 1 base, with 26 bases spanning the gap. The CDR3 region is CASSQGVEKAEGRSSNQPQHF. CDR3 in DNA: TGCGCCAGCAGCCAAGGCGTCGAAAAGGCGGAGGGGAGGTCGAGCAATCAGCCCCAGCATTTT.

This chain uses TRBV5-1 with TRBJ2-2; the D gene is possibly TRBD2 (6 bases). Germline values: CDR1 SGHRS, CDR2 YFSETQ. Trimming removed 1 base from V and 4 bases from J, with 14 bases in between. The CDR3 extends over 16 amino acids. The CDR3: CASSLKGGDPTGELFF. The CDR3, as DNA: TGCGCCAGCAGCTTGAAGGGCGGGGATCCCACCGGGGAGCTGTTTTTT.

The gene calls are TRBV19 and TRBJ2-7; possible D gene TRBD1, 6 bases. CDR3 length equals 14 residues. CDR1 LNHDA and CDR2 SQIVND come from the germline V gene (reference sequence). V lost 7 bases to trimming and J lost 5 bases, with 18 bases between them. The CDR3 bases are TGTGCCAGTAACCTGGGGCAGGGGACGGACGAGCAGTACTTC. Protein product: CASNLGQGTDEQYF.

This clone was seen a handful of times. The chain uses TRBV19 and TRBJ2-2, with 8 bases that match TRBD1. The CDR3 has 14 amino acids. CDR1 and CDR2 from the germline V gene are LNHDA and SQIVND (reference sequence). V was clipped by 5 bases and J by 6 bases; unmatched bases: 5. The CDR3 is CASSPQTGAGELFF. Written as DNA, the CDR3 is TGTGCCAGTAGTCCCCAGACAGGGGCCGGGGAGCTGTTTTTT. The full variable domain, with the rest looked up from reference TRBV19 and TRBJ2-2, is DGGITQSPKYLFRKEGQNVTLSCEQNLNHDAMYWYRQDPGQGLRLIYYSQIVNDFQKGDIAEGYSVSREKKESFPLTVTSAQKNPTAFYLCASSPQTGAGELFFGEGSRLTVL.

The gene calls are TRBV28 and TRBJ1-4; 7 bases are shared with TRBD1. The CDR3 consists of 18 residues. With 2 bases clipped from V and 3 bases from J, the junction kept 12 bases outside the gene matches. Per the germline V gene, CDR1 is MDHEN and CDR2 is SYDVKM. CDR3 loop: CASSLMGDSPPSNEKLFF. The DNA for the CDR3 is TGTGCCAGCAGTTTAATGGGGGACAGCCCCCCATCTAATGAAAAACTGTTTTTT.

The gene calls are TRBV2 and TRBJ1-4, with D possibly TRBD1 on 6 matching bases. V lost 6 bases, J lost 8 bases, and 19 bases lay in between. This CDR3 region has 15 residues. Per germline, CDR1 SNHLY and CDR2 FYNNEI. The CDR3 loop reads CASRPARGGKEKLFF. The DNA of the CDR3 is TGTGCCAGCAGGCCCGCCAGGGGTGGGAAGGAAAAACTGTTTTTT.

The V gene is TRBV15, the J gene TRBJ1-5; D gene ambiguous. V lost 0 bases, J lost 3 bases, and 9 bases lay in between. The length of the CDR3 is 15 residues. CDR1 is LNHNV and CDR2 is YYDKDF in the germline V gene (reference sequence). CDR3 loop: CATSRDRSYNQPQHF. The DNA for the CDR3 is TGTGCCACCAGCAGAGACAGGTCTTACAATCAGCCCCAGCATTTT. The complete variable domain, with remaining parts taken from reference TRBV15 and TRBJ1-5, reads DAMVIQNPRYQVTQFGKPVTLSCSQTLNHNVMYWYQQKSSQAPKLLFHYYDKDFNNEADTPDNFQSRRPNTSFCFLDIRSPGLGDTAMYLCATSRDRSYNQPQHFGDGTRLSIL.

The rearrangement uses TRBV7-8 and TRBJ2-7; 8 nucleotides line up with TRBD1. The CDR3 totals 16 residues. V was pared by 4 bases and J by 1 base, with 9 bases of the junction left unmatched. Germline CDR1 is SGHVS and CDR2 is FQNEAQ. The CDR3 loop reads CASSSLGQGESYEQYF. CDR3 coding DNA: TGTGCCAGCAGCTCGCTAGGACAGGGAGAGTCCTACGAGCAGTACTTC.

As DNA, the CDR3 is TGTGCCAGCAGTTCCCAGGGACAGGCGAACTACGAGCAGTACTTC. Translated, it gives CASSSQGQANYEQYF. The chain joins TRBV27 to TRBJ2-7, with 8 bases that match TRBD1. V dropped 4 bases and J dropped 3; count of bases not matched to a gene: 8. The V gene's germline CDR1 is MNHEY and CDR2 SMNVEV (reference sequence). CDR3 size: 15 residues.

The genes are TRBV5-6 and TRBJ1-5, with 9 nucleotides matching TRBD1. V was pared by 0 bases and J by 4 bases, with 2 bases of the junction left unmatched. The CDR3 has 15 residues. CDR1 and CDR2 from the germline V gene are SGHDT and YYEEEE. CDR3 in amino acids: CASSLGGQGNQPQHF. The CDR3, as DNA: TGTGCCAGCAGCTTGGGGGGACAGGGTAATCAGCCCCAGCATTTT.

This chain uses TRBV7-8 with TRBJ2-5, with 9 bases aligning to TRBD2. The trim removed 2 bases at V and 5 bases at J, leaving 18 bases unmatched. The germline CDR1 and CDR2 sequences are SGHVS and FQNEAQ. The CDR3 has 19 amino acids. CDR3 sequence (DNA): TGTGCCAGCAGCTTATCCCTAGTAGAACAGCGGGAGGAGAGGGAGACCCAGTACTTC. Amino acids: CASSLSLVEQREERETQYF.

The rearrangement joins TRBV4-2 to TRBJ2-5; D remains unclear. Trimming cost V 0 bases and J 4 bases, with 12 bases left between them. Germline loops: CDR1 LGHNA, CDR2 YNFKEQ. The CDR3 is 15 amino acids. DNA of the CDR3: TGTGCCAGCAGCCAAGAGGGTGGTAAGCGAGAGACCCAGTACTTC. It translates to CASSQEGGKRETQYF.

V is TRBV11-1 and J is TRBJ2-7, with 10 bases matching TRBD1. Germline loops: CDR1 SGHAT, CDR2 FQDESV (reference sequence). This CDR3 region has 15 residues. The V gene end was trimmed by 5 bases and the J gene end by 3 bases; junction bases not matched to a gene: 7. In DNA form, the CDR3 reads TGTGCCAGCAGCCCGGACAGGGGGACTCTCTACGAGCAGTACTTC. Translation: CASSPDRGTLYEQYF. The full variable domain, in which reference TRBV11-1 and TRBJ2-7 provide the parts outside the CDR3, is EAEVAQSPRYKITEKSQAVAFWCDPISGHATLYWYRQILGQGPELLVQFQDESVVDDSQLPKDRFSAERLKGVDSTLKIQPAELGDSAMYLCASSPDRGTLYEQYFGPGTRLTVT.

The V call is TRBV19, the J call TRBJ2-7; 7 positions agree with TRBD2. Germline trimming cut 4 bases from V and 6 bases from J; bases unmatched to any gene: 6. CDR1 is LNHDA, CDR2 SQIVND, per germline (reference sequence). The CDR3 totals 13 residues. The CDR3 DNA reads as TGTGCCAGTAGTACCGGCCTAGCGGTCGAGCAGTACTTC. This codes for CASSTGLAVEQYF.

The chain uses TRBV28 and TRBJ2-2, with a tentative D call TRBD1 (6 bases). This CDR3 is built from 16 residues. Trimming removed 1 base from V and 4 bases from J, with 13 bases in between. Germline V gene lookup returns CDR1 MDHEN and CDR2 SYDVKM. In DNA, the CDR3 is TGTGCCAGCAGTTTATCCCAGCACAGGGTCACCGGGGAGCTGTTTTTT. Translated: CASSLSQHRVTGELFF.